The 13 T cell receptor beta chains reported below all come from one sample, sequenced in a study of blood T cells in healthy people across ages. The authors ran a second PCR of 7 to 11 cycles using a sample-barcoded 5' primer and a J-beta primer mix. TCRdb processed the 5' RACE reads anew with MiXCR; each CDR3 protein has one entry. The profile shows around 870,000 distinct CDR3 sequences, roughly 26% of them singletons. The sample consisted of blood. These receptors were collected from a woman of 80 years or more in good health.

To note about this clonotype: A clone one base away is much larger, so this may be a read error. V is TRBV20-1 and J is TRBJ2-1, with 8 bases lining up with TRBD2. The CDR3 is made up of 15 amino acids. Germline V CDR1 and CDR2: DFQATT, SNEGSKA (reference sequence). After removal of 6 bases from V and 11 bases from J, the junction contained 18 bases not matched to a gene. The CDR3 nucleotides are TGCAGTGCCTACCCCCAGCGGGGGATACCGGATAAGCAGTTCTTC. It encodes CSAYPQRGIPDKQFF.

The chain employs TRBV7-9 and TRBJ2-4; 7 bases map to TRBD1. The DNA end favors TRBJ2-7, so the J call may be wrong. The germline CDR1 and CDR2 sequences are SEHNR and FQNEAQ (reference sequence). The CDR3 contains 14 residues. CDR3 DNA sequence: TGTGCCAGCAGCCCTGGGACAGATATGTACGAGCAGTACTTC. Translating it yields CASSPGTDMYEQYF.

This clonotype has ten or more counts. The rearrangement uses TRBV3-1 and TRBJ2-7; possible D gene TRBD1, 5 bases. The V end was cut by 0 bases, the J end by 1 base, with 7 bases between. The length of the CDR3 is 14 residues. Germline CDR1 and CDR2: LGHDT and YNNKEL (reference sequence). This CDR3 is CASSQDAGSYEQYF. CDR3 nucleotides: TGTGCCAGCAGCCAAGATGCAGGGTCCTACGAGCAGTACTTC.

Remarks on this clonotype: This may arise from a read error, as a much more abundant clone is one base away. This chain connects TRBV29-1 to TRBJ1-2; no reliable D call. This CDR3 has 11 amino acids. Per germline, CDR1 SQVTM and CDR2 ANQGSEA. The CDR3 coding sequence is TGCGGCGTTTGGGGAGGATCTGGCTACACCTTC. It codes for CGVWGGSGYTF.

This clonotype was detected a few times. The J gene is TRBJ2-7, the V gene TRBV6-5; 7 bases fit TRBD2. CDR1 and CDR2 from the germline V gene are MNHEY and SVGAGI. Trimming cost V 6 bases and J 0 bases; bases outside gene matches: 5. This CDR3 contains 14 residues. The CDR3 sequence is CASSRAGSSYEQYF. The CDR3 DNA sequence: TGTGCCAGCAGCAGAGCGGGGAGCTCCTACGAGCAGTACTTC.

With respect to this clonotype: Compared with germline, one end of the junction differs, possibly owing to a read error. CDR3: CAGSYLGSNQPQHF. CDR3 coding DNA: TGTGCCGGCAGTTACCTGGGTAGCAATCAGCCCCAGCATTTT. The rearrangement uses TRBV6-2 or TRBV6-3 and TRBJ1-5; D remains ambiguous. This CDR3 has 14 amino acids. Germline-derived CDR1 and CDR2 are MNHEY and SVGEGT.

J is TRBJ2-2 and V is TRBV20-1; 9 bases fit TRBD2. The V gene's germline CDR1 is DFQATT and CDR2 SNEGSKA (reference sequence). Germline trimming cut 6 bases from V and 1 base from J; bases unmatched to any gene: 6. The CDR3 has 15 amino acids. This chain's CDR3 is CSASSGTLNTGELFF. CDR3 DNA sequence: TGCAGTGCCTCTAGCGGGACGTTGAACACCGGGGAGCTGTTTTTT.

A note on this clonotype: This may be a read error, as it is one base from a much larger clone. This rearrangement joins TRBV6-2 or TRBV6-3 to TRBJ1-5; TRBD1 matches 7 bases. Germline V gives CDR1 MNHEY, CDR2 SVGEGT. There are 15 residues in the CDR3. The DNA for the CDR3 is TGTGCCAGCAGGCCCAACAGGGGATACAATCAGCCCCGGCATTTT. Translating it yields CASRPNRGYNQPRHF.

Of note for this clonotype: The junction departs from germline at one end; a sequencing error may be responsible. This chain joins TRBV11-2 and TRBJ1-6, with a tentative D call TRBD1 (5 bases). This CDR3 is built from 17 residues. Per the germline V gene, CDR1 is SGHAT and CDR2 is FQNNGV. The CDR3 here is CASRLVWDRGLNSPLHF. The CDR3 DNA is TGTGCCAGCAGATTAGTCTGGGACCGAGGATTGAATTCACCCCTCCACTTT.

At least ten counts were recorded for this clonotype. This chain uses TRBV14 with TRBJ2-1, with D unclear. Trimming removed 0 bases from V and 9 bases from J, with 6 bases in between. The CDR3 runs 12 residues. The germline V gene encodes CDR1 SGHDN and CDR2 FVKESK. CDR3 residues: CASSQDWFEQFF. The CDR3, as DNA: TGTGCCAGCAGCCAAGATTGGTTTGAGCAGTTCTTC.

The chain links TRBV5-6 to TRBJ2-7; D remains unclear. The CDR3 loop spans 11 amino acids. From germline, CDR1 is SGHDT and CDR2 YYEEEE. V was cut by 2 bases and J by 6 bases, with 6 bases left in between. The CDR3 region has the DNA TGTGCCAGCAGCTTTGCCCGCGAGCAGTACTTC. Protein product: CASSFAREQYF.

This clonotype showed up many times. J is TRBJ2-5 and V is TRBV11-3, with no clear D. V shed 0 bases and J shed 11 bases, with 10 bases lying between them. Per germline, CDR1 SGHNT and CDR2 YENEEA. The CDR3 is made up of 12 amino acids. The CDR3 DNA follows: TGTGCCAGCAGCTTAGATCTTGGCCGGCAGTACTTC. Translating gives CASSLDLGRQYF.

As regards this clonotype: Sequence at one end of the junction differs from germline and may be a read error. The V call is TRBV6-5, the J call TRBJ2-7, with D possibly TRBD1 on 5 matching bases. Judging by the DNA end, TRBJ2-5 fits better; the J call may be wrong. This CDR3 has 15 residues. Germline V gives CDR1 MNHEY, CDR2 SVGAGI. CDR3 in DNA: TGTACCAGCAGTTACGGCGGCAGGGACCAAGAGACCCAGTACTTC. It codes for CTSSYGGRDQETQYF.